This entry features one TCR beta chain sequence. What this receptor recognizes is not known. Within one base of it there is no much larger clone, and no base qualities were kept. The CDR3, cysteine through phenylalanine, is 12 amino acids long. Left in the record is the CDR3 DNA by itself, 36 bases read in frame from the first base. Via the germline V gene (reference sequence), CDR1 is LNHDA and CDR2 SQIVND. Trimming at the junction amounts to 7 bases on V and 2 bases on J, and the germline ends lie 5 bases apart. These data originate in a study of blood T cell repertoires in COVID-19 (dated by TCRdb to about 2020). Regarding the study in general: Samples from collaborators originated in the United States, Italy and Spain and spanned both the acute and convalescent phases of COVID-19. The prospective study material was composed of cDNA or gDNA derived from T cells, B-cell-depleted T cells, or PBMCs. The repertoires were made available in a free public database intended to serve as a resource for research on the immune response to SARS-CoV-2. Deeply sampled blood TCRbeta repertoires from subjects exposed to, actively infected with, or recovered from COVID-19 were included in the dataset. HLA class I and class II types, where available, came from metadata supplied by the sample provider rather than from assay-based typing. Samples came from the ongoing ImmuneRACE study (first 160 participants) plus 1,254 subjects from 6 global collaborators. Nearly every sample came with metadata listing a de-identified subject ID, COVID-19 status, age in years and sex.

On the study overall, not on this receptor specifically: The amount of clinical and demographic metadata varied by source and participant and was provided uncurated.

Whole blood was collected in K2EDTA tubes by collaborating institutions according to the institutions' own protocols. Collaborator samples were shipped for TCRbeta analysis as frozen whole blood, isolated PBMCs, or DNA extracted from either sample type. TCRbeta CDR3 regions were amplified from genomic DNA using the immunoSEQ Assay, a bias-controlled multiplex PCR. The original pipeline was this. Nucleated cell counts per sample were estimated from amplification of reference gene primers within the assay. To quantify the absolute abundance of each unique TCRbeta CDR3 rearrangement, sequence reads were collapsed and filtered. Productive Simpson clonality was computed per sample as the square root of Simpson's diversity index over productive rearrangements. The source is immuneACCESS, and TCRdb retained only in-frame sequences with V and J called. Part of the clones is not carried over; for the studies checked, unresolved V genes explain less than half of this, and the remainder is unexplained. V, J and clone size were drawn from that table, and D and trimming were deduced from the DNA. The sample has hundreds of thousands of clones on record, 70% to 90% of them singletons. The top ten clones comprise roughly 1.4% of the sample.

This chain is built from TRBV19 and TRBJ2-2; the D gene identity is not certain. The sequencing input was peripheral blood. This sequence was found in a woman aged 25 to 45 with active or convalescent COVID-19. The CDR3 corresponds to CASNINTGELFF. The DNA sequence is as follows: TGTGCCAGTAACATCAACACCGGGGAGCTGTTTTTT.